This paragraph reports one T cell receptor (beta chain). No cognate antigen has been identified for it. Base-call qualities are not available, and no considerably larger clone is one nucleotide away. V and J are truncated by 1 base and 3 bases respectively, leaving an intervening sequence of 19 bases. Taken from cysteine to phenylalanine, the CDR3 has 17 residues. Only the CDR3 region is kept as DNA, spanning 51 bases read in frame from base 1. The germline V gene (reference sequence) specifies SEHNR as CDR1 and FQNEAQ as CDR2. Using the deep immunoSEQ assay, TCR CDR3 regions were amplified from genomic DNA by multiplex PCR. For each cell subset, the extracted genomic DNA was distributed evenly across all wells of several immunoSEQ 96-well plates, and each plate served as one replicate. For sorted subsets, about 0.2 ug genomic DNA, equal to 30,000 to 35,000 T cell genomes, was loaded into each replicate PCR. Purified libraries were measured with a Qubit 3.0 fluorometer, size-checked on a Bioanalyzer 2100, and measured again with the KAPA Library Quantification kit. A separate single-read 150-cycle Illumina NextSeq 550 flow cell was used to sequence each immunoSEQ 96-well plate. The authors' pipeline ran thus. The immunoSEQ output contained only junctional sequences without quality scores, so filtering could not match that applied to full-length reads. Sequences were annotated with PyIR, a Python wrapper for IgBLAST v1.9, using IMGT germline references to assign V/J genes and CDR3. Reads with weak V/J assignments (E-value above 1e-6), missing CDR3, stop codons, out-of-frame junctions, or ambiguous translated residues were removed. V3J clonotypes were defined as sequences sharing the same inferred V gene, J gene, and CDR3 amino acid sequence. The percentage overlap between two repertoires was calculated by dividing the number of shared unique clonotypes by the size of the smaller repertoire. Three approaches were used to assess repertoire richness: RTK rarefaction, the Chao1 estimator, and Recon v2.1 estimates of unobserved clonotypes. For all TCRbeta clonotypes obtained by the gDNA method from a few donors, generation probabilities were computed with OLGA. In its TCRdb copy, this immuneACCESS table keeps in-frame sequences only and misses some clones. Where compared with another copy, unresolved V genes explain less than half of these, and the others have no known cause. V, J and clone size are those of that table, while D and trimming were read from the DNA. The sample includes approximately 720,000 clones, with 92% observed a single time. Approximately 25% of the sample is in the top ten clones.

CD8 naive samples were CD45RO-negative cells positively selected for CCR7, giving a CD45RA+CCR7+ population that excluded TemRA cells. The donors were healthy, HIV-negative adults with no recently reported acute infections or vaccinations. Every donor was a Caucasian adult residing in Nashville, Tennessee, USA. Blood was obtained by leukapheresis, after which PBMCs were separated by Ficoll-Histopaque density gradient centrifugation and cryopreserved in liquid nitrogen vapor phase. Purity and quantity of every magnetically sorted T cell population were checked by analytical flow cytometry. From each sorted fraction, genomic DNA was isolated and quantified by UV absorbance on a Nanodrop 2000c. The sample is drawn from a study of shared clonotypes between healthy human individuals (TCRdb year 2020). Regarding the research as a whole: Two women and a few men aged 18 to 49 years were included in the cohort. The study deeply sequenced blood TCR repertoires of 5 or 6 healthy adults to estimate repertoire size and the extent of clonotype sharing between individuals. To increase sequencing depth and limit assay-specific biases, different laboratories used diverse techniques to prepare libraries and sequence TCR repertoires. For each donor, CD4 naive and CD4 memory were each given three plates, CD8 naive was given two plates, and CD8 memory was given one plate. Leukapheresis yielded between about 0.85 and 10 billion PBMCs per donor. The study at large found these results: Sampling was limited to blood, and TCR repertoires in tissue likely differ from TCR repertoires in blood. Roughly 5.2% of naive CD4, roughly 3.5% of naive CD8, about 2.1% of memory CD4, and 0.4% of memory CD8 clonotypes were shared across several donors. Rarefaction of sorted-subset datasets indicated incomplete sequencing despite the large sequencing depth. Estimated clonotype richness was generally larger for naive than for memory subsets. The small number of donors limited the genetic and exposure-history diversity represented. Pairwise subsampling indicated that sequencing depth was expected to affect the degree of clonotype sharing among donors. Compared with non-shared clonotypes, the clonotypes found in all four sorted-subset donors had higher generation probabilities.

The chain uses TRBV7-9 and TRBJ2-7; the D gene assignment is ambiguous. The sequence came from a man younger than 45 in good health. The sequencing sample was made of naive CD8+ T cells sorted from blood. What the cell subset or site label conveys for this sample: CD45RA+CCR7+. The CDR3 protein is CASSLEFAAVTLYEQYF. DNA sequence: TGTGCCAGCAGCTTAGAGTTTGCGGCGGTCACCCTCTACGAGCAGTACTTC.